Reported below is one T cell receptor (beta chain). Antigen unknown. This sample is drawn from a study of shared clonotypes between healthy human individuals. Study at large: Three plates each covered CD4 naive and memory; CD8 naive two, CD8 memory one.

V was clipped by 2 bases and J by 4 bases; unmatched bases: 6. The CDR3 contains 16 residues. Germline CDR1 and CDR2: SGHRS and YFSETQ. Those who donated, Caucasian adults without exception, all lived in Nashville, Tennessee. Measured with immunoSEQ multiplex PCR; TCRdb has only the in-frame clones, and not every one. The sample contains 2 million to 2.5 million clones, 90% to 95% of which appear only once. Findings of the study overall: Memory subsets generally showed lower estimated richness than naive subsets.

J is TRBJ2-3 and V is TRBV5-1; 11 nucleotides align to TRBD2. The specimen sequenced was naive CD4+ T cells from PBMCs. Subset noted: CD45RA+ positively selected. The origin of this receptor is a man younger than 35 in good health. Some clones in this sample may be carry-over from other donors' samples. The CDR3 region is CASSFWGTSGSDTQYF. CDR3 bases: TGCGCCAGCAGCTTTTGGGGGACTAGCGGTTCAGATACGCAGTATTTT. The complete variable domain, with remaining parts taken from reference TRBV5-1 and TRBJ2-3, reads KAGVTQTPRYLIKTRGQQVTLSCSPISGHRSVSWYQQTPGQGLQFLFEYFSETQRNKGNFPGRFSGRQFSNSRSEMNVSTLELGDSALYLCASSFWGTSGSDTQYFGPGTRLTVL.